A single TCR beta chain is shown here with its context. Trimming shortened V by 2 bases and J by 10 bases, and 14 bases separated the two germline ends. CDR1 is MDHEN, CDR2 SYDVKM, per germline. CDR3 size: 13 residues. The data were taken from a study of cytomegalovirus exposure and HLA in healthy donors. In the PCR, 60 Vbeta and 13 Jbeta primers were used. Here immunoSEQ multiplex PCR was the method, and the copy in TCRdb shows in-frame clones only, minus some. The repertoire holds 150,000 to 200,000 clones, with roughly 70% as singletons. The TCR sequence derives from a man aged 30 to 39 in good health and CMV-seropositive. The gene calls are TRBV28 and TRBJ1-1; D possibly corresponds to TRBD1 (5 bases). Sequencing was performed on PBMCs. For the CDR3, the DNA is TGTGCCAGCAGTTTAATGGCAGGGAAGGTAGCTTTCTTT. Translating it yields CASSLMAGKVAFF.